The sequence of this T cell receptor beta chain was determined in a study of T cell responses to AZD1222 COVID-19 vaccine. The protocol was immunoSEQ multiplex PCR, while the TCRdb copy is restricted to in-frame clones and leaves out a portion. Here the sample spans around 83,000 clones, about 88% being singletons. The TCR sequence derives from an adult in good health. The specimen was peripheral blood, collected on day 0 of AZD1222 vaccination.

The CDR3 here is CAIRESNQPQHF. CDR3 coding DNA: TGTGCCATCAGGGAAAGCAATCAGCCCCAGCATTTT. This chain joins TRBV10-3 and TRBJ1-5; no clear D gene. The germline V gene has CDR1 ENHRY and CDR2 SYGVKD. CDR3 size: 12 residues. The V end lost 6 bases, the J end lost 1 base, and 4 bases lay between the germline ends.